This T cell receptor beta chain is from a study of blood T cell repertoires in COVID-19. Study context: Acute and convalescent COVID-19 samples came from the United States, Italy and Spain. Sources were T cells, B-cell-depleted T cells, or PBMCs; the material itself was cDNA or gDNA.

This clone is a singleton in its sample. Germline V lookup: CDR1 SGHNT, CDR2 YYREEE (reference sequence). The CDR3 extends over 16 amino acids. V gave up 6 bases and J gave up 9 bases; unmatched junction bases: 19. Methods used by the authors: Reference gene primer amplification gave nucleated cell count estimates. Sequencing used immunoSEQ multiplex PCR; TCRdb keeps in-frame clones, though not all of them. Clone size and the V and J calls come from that table; the DNA yielded D and trimming. The sample shows fewer than 250,000 clones, approximately 85% of them seen only once. This TCR derives from a man aged 50 to 59 with acute or convalescent COVID-19. Source material: peripheral blood. This chain uses TRBV5-4 with TRBJ2-3, with 7 bases identical to TRBD2. CDR3 in amino acids: CASTDRTRGLTGTQYF. CDR3 in DNA: TGTGCCAGCACCGACCGGACTAGAGGCCTTACAGGAACGCAGTATTTT.